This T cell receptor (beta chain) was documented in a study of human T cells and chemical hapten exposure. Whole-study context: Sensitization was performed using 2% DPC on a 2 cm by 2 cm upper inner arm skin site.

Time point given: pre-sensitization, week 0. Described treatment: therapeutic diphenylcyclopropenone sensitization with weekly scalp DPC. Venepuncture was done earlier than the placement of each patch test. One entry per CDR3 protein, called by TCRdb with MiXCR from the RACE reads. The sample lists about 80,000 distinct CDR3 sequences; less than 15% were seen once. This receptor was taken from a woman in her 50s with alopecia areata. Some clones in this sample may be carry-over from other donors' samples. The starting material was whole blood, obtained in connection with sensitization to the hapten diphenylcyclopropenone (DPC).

The CDR3 protein is CASSQDRAGGSSYEQYF. CDR3 bases: TGCGCCAGCAGCCAAGACCGGGCAGGGGGTAGCTCCTACGAGCAGTACTTC. The chain has TRBV4-1 and TRBJ2-7; 7 positions agree with TRBD1. Germline CDR1 is MGHRA and CDR2 is YSYEKL. The CDR3 has 17 amino acids. J gave up 0 bases and V 0 bases, and 8 bases lay outside the gene matches.